Described below is a single TCR beta chain sequence and its context. Its matching antigen is unknown. The sample originates from a study of cytomegalovirus exposure and HLA in healthy donors. Losses at the gene ends were 6 bases for V and 7 bases for J; bases not matched to a gene: 5. Germline V gives CDR1 SNHLY, CDR2 FYNNEI. The CDR3 has 12 amino acids. The study ran its PCR with 60 Vbeta and 13 Jbeta primers. The assay was immunoSEQ multiplex PCR, and TCRdb's table has in-frame clones only and misses some. The table has about 110,000 clones, roughly 73% seen once. Findings of the study overall: In vitro checks showed that a few CMV-associated chains really do target CMV antigens. Generally TCR sequences proved uncommon, though certain public TCRs appeared in numerous donors. Some highly shared sequence variants likely arose as a pipeline artifact. As a later analysis showed, a missense DCLRE1C variant was linked to trimming of TCR beta V- and J-genes.

The chain recombines TRBV2 with TRBJ1-2; TRBD1 matches 7 bases. Sequencing was done on a sample of PBMCs. The TCR sequence derives from a woman in her 40s in good health and CMV-seropositive. The CDR3 protein is CASRDRVRGYTF. CDR3 coding DNA: TGTGCCAGCAGAGACAGGGTTCGTGGCTACACCTTC.